This T cell receptor beta chain is from a study of T cells in Graves' hyperthyroidism and ophthalmopathy. This clonotype occurred many times. Antigen unknown. Unmatched junction bases numbered 5, after V lost 5 bases and J lost 1 base. CDR3 length: 16 residues. Findings and limits, study-wide: A 13 V-J model separated ophthalmopathy from stable hyperthyroidism.

The investigators amplified TCR beta CDR3 regions from RNA transcripts. First-round RT-PCR with HTBI primers amplified the TCR CDR3 region. TCRdb re-derived calls from the multiplex PCR reads in MiXCR, one entry per CDR3 protein. The sample has about 250,000 distinct CDR3 sequences; approximately 25% are singletons. The source is a woman aged 40-49 years with Graves' ophthalmopathy. Input material: blood. V usage is TRBV12-3 or TRBV12-4 and J usage is TRBJ2-5; 12 nucleotides match TRBD2. DNA for the CDR3: TGTGCCAGCAGTCCGCTAGCGGGGGGGGGCCAAGAGACCCAGTACTTC. Protein sequence: CASSPLAGGGQETQYF.